This T cell receptor beta chain appears in the sequencing data of a study of early T cells in non-severe SARS-CoV-2 infection (dated by TCRdb to the early 2020s). Turning to the overall study: Because TCR sequencing relied on bulk RNA taken from unsorted whole blood, pairing of alpha and beta chains was not possible.

The library was built by means of 5' RACE. Sequencing was carried out with a NextSeq 500. Unique molecular identifiers were attached to individual cDNA molecules in the TCR library protocol so that sequencing error and PCR bias could be corrected. Sequencing covered both TCR alpha and beta chains, and within each sample the abundances of alpha and beta sequences were tightly co-correlated. As for the authors' bioinformatics: Decombinator V4 was used to annotate the V gene, J gene and CDR3 of the TCR sequences. TCRs were defined as expanded if a significant change between any two time points was detected under a Poisson model with p below 0.0001. TCR abundances were normalised to the total number of TCRs sequenced per sample and were expressed as counts per million. TRAV1-2 paired with TRAJ12, TRAJ20 or TRAJ33 defined MAIT TCRs, while TRAV10 paired with TRAJ18 defined iNKT TCRs. A search of VDJdb, accessed on 1 November 2021, was run for TCRs annotated to CMV, EBV and SARS-CoV-2, with TCRs annotated for multiple antigens excluded. TCRdb trimmed public reads at Q25 via fastp, called clones via MiXCR and kept in-frame beta chains. Each entry merges the rows of one CDR3 protein and shows their most common DNA and genes. What appears here as the V and J calls and clone size reflects TCRdb's work, not the paper's. The sample has tens of thousands of distinct CDR3 sequences on record, about 8% of them singletons. The top ten clonotypes cover about an eighth of the sample.

The study was a case-control design nested within a healthcare worker cohort in London, UK, with weekly nasopharyngeal swab PCR tests and blood sampling. Healthcare workers were enrolled in the week of the UK lockdown, from 23 to 31 March 2020, and were followed every week for up to roughly 15 weeks. A word on this clonotype: Its antigen is still unknown. One base away there is no much larger clone; base qualities are not given.

The CDR3 runs 16 amino acids, cysteine and phenylalanine included. The CDR3 DNA has 48 bases and is translated from base 1. Unmatched junction bases come to 12, with V trimmed by 5 bases and J by 7 bases. As encoded in the germline V gene (reference sequence), CDR1 is LNHDA while CDR2 is SQIVND. Here is what the overall study found, with its caveats: VDJdb matching was skewed toward anti-spike CD8 responses and likely underestimated virus-specific expansions, missing private and CD4 specificities.

The source material was whole blood, sampled at baseline. The chain employs TRBV19 and TRBJ2-7; the junction holds 12 bases that match TRBD1. This TCR derives from an adult who was a healthcare worker with PCR-confirmed SARS-CoV-2 infection or an uninfected control (not recorded which). The CDR3: CASSLRGTGGKLEQYF. The sequenced DNA is TGTGCCAGTAGTTTGCGGGGGACAGGGGGCAAATTGGAGCAGTACTTC.